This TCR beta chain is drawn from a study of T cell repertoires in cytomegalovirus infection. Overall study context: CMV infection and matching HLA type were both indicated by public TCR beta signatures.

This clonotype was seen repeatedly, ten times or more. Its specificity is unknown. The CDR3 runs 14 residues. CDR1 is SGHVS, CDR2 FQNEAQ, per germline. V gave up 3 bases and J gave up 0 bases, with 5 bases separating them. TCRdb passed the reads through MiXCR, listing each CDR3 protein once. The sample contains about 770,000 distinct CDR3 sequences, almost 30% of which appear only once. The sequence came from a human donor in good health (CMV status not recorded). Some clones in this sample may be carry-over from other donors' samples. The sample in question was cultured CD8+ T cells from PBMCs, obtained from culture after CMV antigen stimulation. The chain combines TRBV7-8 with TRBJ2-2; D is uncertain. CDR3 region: CASSLPTNTGELFF. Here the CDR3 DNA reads TGTGCCAGCAGCTTGCCCACGAACACCGGGGAGCTGTTTTTT.